Detailed here is one TCR beta chain. Its specificity is not known. This sample is drawn from a study of Ad26.COV2.S vaccination and SARS-CoV-2 variants. Trimming took 4 bases from V and 9 from J; bases not matched to a gene: 6. CDR3 length equals 15 residues. Germline V gives CDR1 SGDLS, CDR2 YYNGEE. Sequencing was performed with immunoSEQ multiplex PCR; in TCRdb, only in-frame clones are kept and a portion is missing. This sample has some 190,000 clones; roughly nine tenths occur once, and the top ten carry 5.5% to 6%. Findings and limits, study-wide: An underestimation of total T cell responses may have resulted from the TCR breadth and depth analyses. Participants in the vaccine arm had higher spike-specific TCR breadth; placebo recipients had lower. Post-vaccination breadth of spike-specific CD8+ and CD4+ T cell responses was reportedly substantial.

Sequencing was performed on peripheral blood, taken after recovery from COVID-19. This TCR came from a human donor who had recovered from COVID-19. The chain recombines TRBV9 with TRBJ2-1; 14 nucleotides agree with TRBD2. This CDR3 is CASSSRLAGGSEQFF. The DNA of the CDR3 is TGTGCCAGCAGCTCCAGACTAGCGGGAGGGAGTGAGCAGTTCTTC.